This note documents a single T cell receptor beta chain sequence. Here immunoSEQ multiplex PCR was the method, and the copy in TCRdb shows in-frame clones only, minus some. The sample shows 150,000 to 200,000 clones, 93% of them seen only once. The data derive from a study of blood T cell repertoires in COVID-19. The CDR3 has 16 amino acids. From germline, CDR1 is MNHEY and CDR2 SMNVEV (reference sequence). V lost 2 bases and J lost 4; bases outside the gene matches: 9. The receptor's source is a woman in her sixties with COVID-19, enrolled during active disease. The chain joins TRBV27 to TRBJ1-2, with TRBD1 matching 8 bases. Material for sequencing was peripheral blood. The DNA for the CDR3 is TGTGCCAGCAGTTTAATCCCCGGACAGGGTGTCTATGGCTACACCTTC. Encoded protein: CASSLIPGQGVYGYTF.